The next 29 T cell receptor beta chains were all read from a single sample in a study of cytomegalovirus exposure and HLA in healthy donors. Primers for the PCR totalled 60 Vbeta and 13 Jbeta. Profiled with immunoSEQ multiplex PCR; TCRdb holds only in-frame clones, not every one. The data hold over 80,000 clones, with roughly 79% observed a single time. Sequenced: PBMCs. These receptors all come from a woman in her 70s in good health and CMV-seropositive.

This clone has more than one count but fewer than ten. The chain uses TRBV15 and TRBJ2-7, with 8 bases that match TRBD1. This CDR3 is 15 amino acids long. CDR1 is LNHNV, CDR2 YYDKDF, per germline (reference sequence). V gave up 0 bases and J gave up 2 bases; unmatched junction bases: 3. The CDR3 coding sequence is TGTGCCACCAGCAGAGATCGGACAGGGACCTACGAGCAGTACTTC. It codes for CATSRDRTGTYEQYF. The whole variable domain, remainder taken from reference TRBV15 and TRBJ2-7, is DAMVIQNPRYQVTQFGKPVTLSCSQTLNHNVMYWYQQKSSQAPKLLFHYYDKDFNNEADTPDNFQSRRPNTSFCFLDIRSPGLGDTAMYLCATSRDRTGTYEQYFGPGTRLTVT.

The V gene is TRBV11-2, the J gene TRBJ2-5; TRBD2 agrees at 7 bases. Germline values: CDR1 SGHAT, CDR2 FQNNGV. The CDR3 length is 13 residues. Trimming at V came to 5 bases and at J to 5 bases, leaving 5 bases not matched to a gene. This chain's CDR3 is CASSPWEGETQYF. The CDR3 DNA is TGTGCCAGCAGCCCGTGGGAGGGGGAGACCCAGTACTTC.

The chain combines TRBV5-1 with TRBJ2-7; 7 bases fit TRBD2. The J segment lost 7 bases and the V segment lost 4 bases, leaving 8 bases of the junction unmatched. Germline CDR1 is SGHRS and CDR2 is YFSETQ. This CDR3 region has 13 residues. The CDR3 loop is CASSGSLGGEQYF. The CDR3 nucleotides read TGCGCCAGCAGCGGGTCTCTGGGGGGGGAGCAGTACTTC.

DNA of the CDR3: TGTGCCAGCAGCTCCCTACGCGGGGGGAACTACGAGCAGTACTTC. It specifies CASSSLRGGNYEQYF. V is TRBV7-2 and J is TRBJ2-5; the match to TRBD2 covers 8 bases. Matching the DNA end better, TRBJ2-7 makes the J call doubtful. There are 15 residues in the CDR3. CDR1 is SGHTA and CDR2 is FQGNSA in the germline V gene.

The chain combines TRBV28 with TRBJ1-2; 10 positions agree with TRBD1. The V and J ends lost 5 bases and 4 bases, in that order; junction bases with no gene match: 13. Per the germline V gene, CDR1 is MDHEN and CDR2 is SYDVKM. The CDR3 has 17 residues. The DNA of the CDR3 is TGTGCCAGCAGTAACGGGGACAGGGGAGGGGAAATCTATGGCTACACCTTC. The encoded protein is CASSNGDRGGEIYGYTF.

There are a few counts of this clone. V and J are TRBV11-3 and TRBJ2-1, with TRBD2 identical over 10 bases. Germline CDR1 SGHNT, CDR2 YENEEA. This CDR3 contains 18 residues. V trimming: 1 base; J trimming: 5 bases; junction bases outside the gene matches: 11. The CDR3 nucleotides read TGTGCCAGCAGCTTAGGGGCCTTAGCGGGAGGAGGGAACAATGAGCAGTTCTTC. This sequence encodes CASSLGALAGGGNNEQFF.

CDR3: CSVVGGRASGYEQYF. The CDR3 DNA reads as TGCAGCGTTGTTGGCGGGAGGGCTTCAGGGTACGAGCAGTACTTC. V and J are TRBV29-1 and TRBJ2-7, with 9 nucleotides matching TRBD2. The CDR3 totals 15 residues. V lost 4 bases and J lost 4; bases outside the gene matches: 11. The germline V gene has CDR1 SQVTM and CDR2 ANQGSEA.

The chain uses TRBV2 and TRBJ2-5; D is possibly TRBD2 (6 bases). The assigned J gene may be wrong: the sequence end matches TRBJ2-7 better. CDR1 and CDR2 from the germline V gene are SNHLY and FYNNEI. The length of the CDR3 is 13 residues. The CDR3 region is CASRRGYAYEQYF. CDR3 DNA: TGTGCCAGCAGGCGGGGATACGCCTACGAGCAGTACTTC.

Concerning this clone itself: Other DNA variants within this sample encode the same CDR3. The CDR3 region has the DNA TGCAGCGTTGTAAGGAGCCGCTCTAACACTGAAGCTTTCTTT. This encodes CSVVRSRSNTEAFF. V usage is TRBV29-1 and J usage is TRBJ1-1; the D is unclear. This CDR3 comprises 14 residues. Looked up from germline, CDR1 is SQVTM and CDR2 is ANQGSEA. V lost 4 bases and J lost 2, with 14 bases in between.

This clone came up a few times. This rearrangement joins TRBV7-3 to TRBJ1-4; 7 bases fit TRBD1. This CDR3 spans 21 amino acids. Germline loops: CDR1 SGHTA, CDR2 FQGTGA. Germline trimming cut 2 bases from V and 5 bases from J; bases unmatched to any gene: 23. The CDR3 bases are TGTGCCAGCAGCTTATGCTCGTTCTGTAGGCAGGGGGACTTGGTGAATGAAAAACTGTTTTTT. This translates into CASSLCSFCRQGDLVNEKLFF.

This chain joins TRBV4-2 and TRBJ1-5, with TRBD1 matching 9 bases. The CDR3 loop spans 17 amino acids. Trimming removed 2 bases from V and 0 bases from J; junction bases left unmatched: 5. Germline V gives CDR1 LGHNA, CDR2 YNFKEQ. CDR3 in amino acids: CASSQTGGLGSNQPQHF. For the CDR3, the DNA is TGTGCCAGCAGCCAAACAGGGGGCTTGGGTAGCAATCAGCCCCAGCATTTT.

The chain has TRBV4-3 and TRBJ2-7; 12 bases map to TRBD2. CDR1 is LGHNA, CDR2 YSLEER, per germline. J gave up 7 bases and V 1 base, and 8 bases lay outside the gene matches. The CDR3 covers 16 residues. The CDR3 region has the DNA TGCGCCAGCAGCCAAGCGGCTAGCGGGGGGGCGGAGGAGCAGTACTTC. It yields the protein CASSQAASGGAEEQYF.

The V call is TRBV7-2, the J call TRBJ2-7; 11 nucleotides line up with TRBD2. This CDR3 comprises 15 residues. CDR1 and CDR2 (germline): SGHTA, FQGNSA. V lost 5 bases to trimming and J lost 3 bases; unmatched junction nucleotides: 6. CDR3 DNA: TGTGCCAGCAGCCCTCCCGGGACTAGCGGCTACGAGCAGTACTTC. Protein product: CASSPPGTSGYEQYF. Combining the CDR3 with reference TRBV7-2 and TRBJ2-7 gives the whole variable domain GAGVSQSPSNKVTEKGKDVELRCDPISGHTALYWYRQSLGQGLEFLIYFQGNSAPDKSGLPSDRFSAERTGGSVSTLTIQRTQQEDSAVYLCASSPPGTSGYEQYFGPGTRLTVT.

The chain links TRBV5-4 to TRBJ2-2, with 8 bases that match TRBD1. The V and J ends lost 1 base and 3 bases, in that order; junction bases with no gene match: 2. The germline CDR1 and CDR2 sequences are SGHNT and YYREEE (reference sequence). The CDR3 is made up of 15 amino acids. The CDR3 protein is CASSLTGGHTGELFF. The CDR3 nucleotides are TGTGCCAGCAGCTTGACAGGGGGGCACACCGGGGAGCTGTTTTTT.

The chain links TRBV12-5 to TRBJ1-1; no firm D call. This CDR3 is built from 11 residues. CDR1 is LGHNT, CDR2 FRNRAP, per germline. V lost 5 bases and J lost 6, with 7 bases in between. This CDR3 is CASGDFAEAFF. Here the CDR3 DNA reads TGTGCTAGTGGTGACTTCGCTGAAGCTTTCTTT.

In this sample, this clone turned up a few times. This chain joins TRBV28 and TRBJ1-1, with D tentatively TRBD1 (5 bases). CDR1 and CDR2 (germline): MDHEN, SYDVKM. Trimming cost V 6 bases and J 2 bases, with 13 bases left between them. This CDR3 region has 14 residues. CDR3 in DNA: TGTGCCAGCAGCAGACAGAGTTCAAACACTGAAGCTTTCTTT. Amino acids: CASSRQSSNTEAFF. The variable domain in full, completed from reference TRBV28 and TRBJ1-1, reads DVKVTQSSRYLVKRTGEKVFLECVQDMDHENMFWYRQDPGLGLRLIYFSYDVKMKEKGDIPEGYSVSREKKERFSLILESASTNQTSMYLCASSRQSSNTEAFFGQGTRLTVV.

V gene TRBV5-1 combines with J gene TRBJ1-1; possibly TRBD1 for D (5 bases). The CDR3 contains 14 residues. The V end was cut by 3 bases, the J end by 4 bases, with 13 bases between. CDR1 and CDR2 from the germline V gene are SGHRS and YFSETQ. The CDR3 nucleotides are TGCGCCAGCAGCTGGGTCGGGGGAAGCACTGAAGCTTTCTTT. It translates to CASSWVGGSTEAFF.

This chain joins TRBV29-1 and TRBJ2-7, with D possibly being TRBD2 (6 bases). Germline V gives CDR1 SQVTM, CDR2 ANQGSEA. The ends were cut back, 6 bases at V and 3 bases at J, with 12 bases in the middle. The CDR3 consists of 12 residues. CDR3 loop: CSVRVEGYEQYF. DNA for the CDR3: TGCAGCGTAAGGGTGGAGGGCTACGAGCAGTACTTC.

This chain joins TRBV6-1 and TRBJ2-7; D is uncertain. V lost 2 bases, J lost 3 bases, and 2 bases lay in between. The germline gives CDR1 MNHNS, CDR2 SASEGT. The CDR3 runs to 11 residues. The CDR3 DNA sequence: TGTGCCAGCAGTGAACGCTACGAGCAGTACTTC. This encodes CASSERYEQYF.

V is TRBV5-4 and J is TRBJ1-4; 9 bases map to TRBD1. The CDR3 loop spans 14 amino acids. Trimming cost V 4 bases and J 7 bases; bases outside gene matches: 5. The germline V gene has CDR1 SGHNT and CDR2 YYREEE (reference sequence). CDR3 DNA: TGTGCCAGCAGCCGGGACAGGGAGGGTGAAAAACTGTTTTTT. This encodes CASSRDREGEKLFF. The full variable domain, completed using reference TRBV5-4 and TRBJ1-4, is ETGVTQSPTHLIKTRGQQVTLRCSSQSGHNTVSWYQQALGQGPQFIFQYYREEENGRGNFPPRFSGLQFPNYSSELNVNALELDDSALYLCASSRDREGEKLFFGSGTQLSVL.

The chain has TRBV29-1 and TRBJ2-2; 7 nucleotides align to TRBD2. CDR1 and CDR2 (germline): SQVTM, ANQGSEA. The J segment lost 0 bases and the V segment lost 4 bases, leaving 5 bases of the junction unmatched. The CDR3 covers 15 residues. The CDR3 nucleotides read TGCAGCGTTGTGCGGGGGAACGCGAACACCGGGGAGCTGTTTTTT. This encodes CSVVRGNANTGELFF.

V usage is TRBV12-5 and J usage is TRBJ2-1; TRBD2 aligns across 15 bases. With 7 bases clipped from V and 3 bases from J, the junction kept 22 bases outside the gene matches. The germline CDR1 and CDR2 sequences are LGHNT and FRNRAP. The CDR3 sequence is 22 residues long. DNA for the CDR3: TGTGCTAGTGTCCTCCGTTTCGGCGGACTAGCGGGAGGGGTGCGGGTCTACAATGAGCAGTTCTTC. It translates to CASVLRFGGLAGGVRVYNEQFF.

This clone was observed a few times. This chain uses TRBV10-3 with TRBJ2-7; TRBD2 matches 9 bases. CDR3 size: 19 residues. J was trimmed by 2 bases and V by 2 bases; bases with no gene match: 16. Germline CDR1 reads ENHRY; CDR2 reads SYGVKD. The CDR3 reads CAISESGGLAKSQTYEQYF. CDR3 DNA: TGTGCCATCAGTGAGAGTGGTGGACTAGCGAAAAGTCAAACCTACGAGCAGTACTTC.

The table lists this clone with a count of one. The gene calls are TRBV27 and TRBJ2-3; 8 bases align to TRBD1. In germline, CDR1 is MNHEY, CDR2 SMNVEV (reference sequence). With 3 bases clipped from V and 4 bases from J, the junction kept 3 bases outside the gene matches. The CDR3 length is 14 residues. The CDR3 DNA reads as TGTGCCAGCAGTTTCAGGGGGCCCGCAGATACGCAGTATTTT. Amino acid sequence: CASSFRGPADTQYF.

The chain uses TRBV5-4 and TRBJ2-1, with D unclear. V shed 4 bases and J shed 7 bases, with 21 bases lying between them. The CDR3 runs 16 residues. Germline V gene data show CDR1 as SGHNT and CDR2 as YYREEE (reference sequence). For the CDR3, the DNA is TGTGCCAGCAGCCCGGAAGTTAGCCCTAAGTGGAATGAGCAGTTCTTC. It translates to CASSPEVSPKWNEQFF.

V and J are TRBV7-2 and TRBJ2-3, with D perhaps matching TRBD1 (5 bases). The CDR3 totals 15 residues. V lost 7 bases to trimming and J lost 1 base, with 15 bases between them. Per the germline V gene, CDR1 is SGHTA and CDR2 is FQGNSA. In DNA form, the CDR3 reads TGTGCCAGCACTACCCAAGGGGCTGGCACAGATACGCAGTATTTT. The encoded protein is CASTTQGAGTDTQYF.

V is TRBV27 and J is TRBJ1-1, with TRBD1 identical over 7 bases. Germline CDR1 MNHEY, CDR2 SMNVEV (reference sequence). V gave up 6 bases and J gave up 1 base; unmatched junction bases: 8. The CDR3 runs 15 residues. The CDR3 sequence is CASSPYRGGNTEAFF. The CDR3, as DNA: TGTGCCAGCAGCCCCTACAGGGGCGGGAACACTGAAGCTTTCTTT.

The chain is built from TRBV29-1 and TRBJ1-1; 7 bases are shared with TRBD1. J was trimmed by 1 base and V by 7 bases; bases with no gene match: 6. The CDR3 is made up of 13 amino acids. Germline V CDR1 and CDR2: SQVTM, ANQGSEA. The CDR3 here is CSALGQTNTEAFF. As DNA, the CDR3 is TGCAGCGCTCTGGGACAGACGAACACTGAAGCTTTCTTT. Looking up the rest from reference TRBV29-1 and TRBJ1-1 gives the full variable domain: SAVISQKPSRDICQRGTSLTIQCQVDSQVTMMFWYRQQPGQSLTLIATANQGSEATYESGFVIDKFPISRPNLTFSTLTVSNMSPEDSSIYLCSALGQTNTEAFFGQGTRLTVV.

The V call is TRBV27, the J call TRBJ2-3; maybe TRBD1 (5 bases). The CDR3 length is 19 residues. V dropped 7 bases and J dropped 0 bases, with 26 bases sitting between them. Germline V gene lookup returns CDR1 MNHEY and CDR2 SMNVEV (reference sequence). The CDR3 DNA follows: TGTGCCAGCAAGTTTAGGGGTAAGGAGCGCGCACGAAGCACAGATACGCAGTATTTT. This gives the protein CASKFRGKERARSTDTQYF.